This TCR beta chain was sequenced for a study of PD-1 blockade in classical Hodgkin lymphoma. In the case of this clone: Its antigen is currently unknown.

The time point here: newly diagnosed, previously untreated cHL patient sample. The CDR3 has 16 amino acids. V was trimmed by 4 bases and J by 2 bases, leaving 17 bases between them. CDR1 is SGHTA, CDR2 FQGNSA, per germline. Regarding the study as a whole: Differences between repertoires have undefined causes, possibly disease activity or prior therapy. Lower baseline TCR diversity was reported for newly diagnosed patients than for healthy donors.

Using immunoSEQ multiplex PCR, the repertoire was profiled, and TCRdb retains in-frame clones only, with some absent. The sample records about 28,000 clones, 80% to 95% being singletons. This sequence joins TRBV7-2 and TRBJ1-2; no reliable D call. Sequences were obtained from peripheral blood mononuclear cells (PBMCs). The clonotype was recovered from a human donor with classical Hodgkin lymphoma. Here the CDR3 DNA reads TGTGCCAGCAGCTCAACCTTCCGGACCGCGAACTATGGCTACACCTTC. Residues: CASSSTFRTANYGYTF.